These 13 T cell receptor beta chains share one sample of origin, sequenced in a study of blood T cells in healthy people across ages. For the second PCR, which ran for 7 to 11 cycles, a sample-barcoded 5' primer and a J-beta primer mix were used. TCRdb reprocessed the 5' RACE reads with MiXCR, giving one entry per CDR3 protein. The table lists about 970,000 distinct CDR3 sequences, roughly 51% of them singletons. The sample was blood. All receptors come from a woman aged 55-69 years in good health.

The V gene is TRBV7-2, the J gene TRBJ2-7; no definite D call. Per germline, CDR1 SGHTA and CDR2 FQGNSA. V was trimmed by 5 bases and J by 7 bases, leaving 15 bases between them. The CDR3 is made up of 13 amino acids. CDR3 region: CASSARRDREQYF. DNA of the CDR3: TGTGCCAGCAGCGCGCGCAGAGATCGGGAGCAGTACTTC.

The rearrangement joins TRBV6-5 to TRBJ2-1; the D gene is possibly TRBD2 (5 bases). The germline V and J ends were trimmed by 4 bases and 7 bases, with 11 bases remaining between them. The germline gives CDR1 MNHEY, CDR2 SVGAGI. The CDR3 loop spans 13 amino acids. CDR3 nucleotides: TGTGCCAGCAGTTTCTCGAGGGAGAATGAGCAGTTCTTC. Residues: CASSFSRENEQFF.

This clonotype appeared a few times. The chain combines TRBV7-9 with TRBJ2-5; no clear D gene. V lost 1 base, J lost 0 bases, and 18 bases lay in between. There are 18 residues in the CDR3. CDR1 SEHNR and CDR2 FQNEAQ come from the germline V gene (reference sequence). The CDR3 DNA reads as TGTGCCAGCAGCTTAGAAATCCAAGCCCTCTGGTACCAAGAGACCCAGTACTTC. Its translation is CASSLEIQALWYQETQYF.

J is TRBJ2-3 and V is TRBV20-1; 8 bases are a match to TRBD2. This CDR3 is built from 16 residues. Trimming took 1 base from V and 8 from J; bases not matched to a gene: 14. Germline CDR1 reads DFQATT; CDR2 reads SNEGSKA (reference sequence). CDR3 residues: CSARARRTSGPGTQYF. The CDR3 nucleotides are TGCAGTGCTAGAGCTCGACGAACTAGCGGACCCGGTACGCAGTATTTT.

This clonotype was picked up a small number of times. This chain connects TRBV29-1 to TRBJ2-1; D gene uncertain. CDR1 is SQVTM, CDR2 ANQGSEA, per germline. Trimming cost V 5 bases and J 3 bases, with 5 bases left between them. CDR3 length: 11 amino acids. The CDR3 nucleotides are TGCAGCGTTTCGATCTACAATGAGCAGTTCTTC. This gives the protein CSVSIYNEQFF.

This clonotype has just a few counts. The chain is built from TRBV27 and TRBJ2-6; a weak D match, TRBD2 (6 bases). Germline CDR1 MNHEY, CDR2 SMNVEV (reference sequence). The V end was cut by 3 bases, the J end by 4 bases, with 10 bases between. The CDR3 is 15 amino acids. For the CDR3, the DNA is TGTGCCAGCAGTTTCGGGGGTCTGGGGGCCAACGTCCTGACTTTC. It specifies CASSFGGLGANVLTF.

This clonotype was found a few times. The J gene is TRBJ2-3, the V gene TRBV20-1; D gene ambiguous. CDR1 and CDR2 from the germline V gene are DFQATT and SNEGSKA (reference sequence). The CDR3 has 14 amino acids. V gave up 1 base and J gave up 9 bases, with 17 bases separating them. CDR3 sequence: CSARGLTQSRTQYF. CDR3 in DNA: TGCAGTGCTAGAGGACTGACCCAAAGCCGGACGCAGTATTTT.

Written as DNA, the CDR3 is TGCAGCGTTGAGCTTATGACTAGCGCCCGGGAGCAGTACTTC. Translated: CSVELMTSAREQYF. The chain combines TRBV29-1 with TRBJ2-1, with TRBD2 identical over 8 bases. TRBJ2-7 matches the DNA end more closely, so the J call is doubtful. The germline V gene encodes CDR1 SQVTM and CDR2 ANQGSEA. The CDR3 contains 14 residues.

This clonotype has only a few counts. V gene TRBV5-5 combines with J gene TRBJ1-5; the D gene is possibly TRBD1 (5 bases). CDR1 is SGHKS, CDR2 YYEKEE, per germline (reference sequence). The CDR3 consists of 16 residues. Trimming took 0 bases from V and 7 from J, leaving 17 bases between them. The CDR3 is CASSLDGARVGQPQHF. The DNA of the CDR3 is TGTGCCAGCAGCTTGGACGGGGCCAGGGTTGGCCAGCCCCAGCATTTT.

V and J are TRBV4-1 and TRBJ1-5, with TRBD1 as a possible D gene (5 bases). There are 15 residues in the CDR3. Germline values: CDR1 MGHRA, CDR2 YSYEKL. The V end lost 1 base, the J end lost 7 bases, and 14 bases lay between the germline ends. The CDR3 loop is CASSQVGGAGQPQHF. Written as DNA, the CDR3 is TGCGCCAGCAGCCAAGTGGGAGGGGCGGGGCAGCCCCAGCATTTT.

This chain links TRBV5-1 with TRBJ2-7; tentative D call: TRBD1 (6 bases). Looked up from germline, CDR1 is SGHRS and CDR2 is YFSETQ. Trimming cost V 3 bases and J 3 bases, with 13 bases left between them. The CDR3 sequence is 14 residues long. This CDR3 is CASSWGTSIYEQYF. CDR3 nucleotides: TGCGCCAGCAGCTGGGGGACAAGTATCTACGAGCAGTACTTC.

This clonotype has a single count. The junction differs from germline at one of its ends, possibly a read error. The genes are TRBV2 and TRBJ2-7; D perhaps matches TRBD1 (5 bases). In germline, CDR1 is SNHLY, CDR2 FYNNEI. This CDR3 spans 12 amino acids. The CDR3 DNA is TGCGCGCTCGGCAGGGTAAGGGACGAGCAGTACTTC. Protein product: CALGRVRDEQYF. Variable domain in full (rest from reference TRBV2 and TRBJ2-7): EPEVTQTPSHQVTQMGQEVILRCVPISNHLYFYWYRQILGQKVEFLVSFYNNEISEKSEIFDDQFSVERPDGSNFTLKIRSTKLEDSAMYFCALGRVRDEQYFGPGTRLTVT.

This clonotype has a single count. CDR3 loop: CASAGAQGKLFF. CDR3 DNA sequence: TGTGCCAGCGCGGGTGCACAAGGAAAACTGTTTTTT. V gene TRBV2 combines with J gene TRBJ1-4, with unresolved D. The CDR3 covers 12 residues. The germline V gene has CDR1 SNHLY and CDR2 FYNNEI. Trimming stripped 8 bases from V and 10 bases from J, with 14 bases between. Together with reference TRBV2 and TRBJ1-4, the CDR3 gives the full variable domain: EPEVTQTPSHQVTQMGQEVILRCVPISNHLYFYWYRQILGQKVEFLVSFYNNEISEKSEIFDDQFSVERPDGSNFTLKIRSTKLEDSAMYFCASAGAQGKLFFGSGTQLSVL.